The sequence of this T cell receptor beta chain was determined in a study of human T cells and chemical hapten exposure. Study-level background: Slight volume differences across pooled libraries mainly accounted for varying per-sample TCR yields. Overall study results and limits: With DPC sensitization, TCRs exceeding 1 in 1000 frequency showed no change.

Germline loops: CDR1 LNHNV, CDR2 YYDKDF (reference sequence). V lost 0 bases and J 6 bases, leaving 11 bases between the germline ends. CDR3 length: 15 amino acids. The sample holds many counts of this clonotype. No antigen is known for it. What the library attached to individual cDNA molecules were unique molecular identifiers. Original methodology: There were a median of approximately 100,000 TCRs per sample, with a range from roughly 20,000 to 750,000. TCRdb re-called the RACE reads with MiXCR, one entry per CDR3 protein. These V and J calls are TCRdb output, not the study's own analysis. The repertoire holds roughly 80,000 distinct CDR3 sequences, with over 6.5% as singletons. Time point indicated: healthy volunteer bleed at 6 weeks. Sequencing started from total RNA isolated from unfractionated whole blood.

This clonotype was sampled from a female donor in good health. Some clones in this sample may be carry-over from other donors' samples. The chain couples TRBV15 to TRBJ1-4; possible D gene TRBD1, 5 bases. The specimen sequenced was whole blood. The CDR3 reads CATSRDRGWDEKLFF. The CDR3 DNA sequence: TGTGCCACCAGCAGAGATAGGGGTTGGGATGAAAAACTGTTTTTT.